This TCR beta chain originates from a study of type 1 regulatory T cells (dated by TCRdb to the early 2020s). Study-wide context: The study characterized an in vitro protocol that generated a Tr1-enriched, alloantigen-specific CD4 T cell product named T-allo10. T-allo10 was being tested clinically in patients with hematological malignancies who were undergoing allogeneic hematopoietic stem cell transplantation.

These reads were obtained on an Illumina MiSeq. TCRdb's own reprocessing of the public reads used fastp at Q25 and MiXCR and kept productive beta chains. Rows merge per CDR3 protein into single entries with the most common DNA and genes. Counted in this sample were some 89,000 distinct CDR3 sequences; around 30% of them appeared once. Around 2.2% of the sample is held by the ten biggest clonotypes. As regards this clonotype: Its binding antigen is unknown. It has no much larger one-base neighbor in the sample; base qualities were not kept.

Including the terminal cysteine and phenylalanine, the CDR3 comprises 13 residues. Just CDR3 DNA is preserved here, 39 bases in frame from base 1. The V and J ends are trimmed by 4 bases and 5 bases, leaving 9 bases between them. The TCR sequence derives from a human donor in good health. The chain is assembled from TRBV12-3 or TRBV12-4 and TRBJ1-5; no D segment can be confidently identified. The sample was CD4+ T cells, either the whole sample or a sorted fraction (not recorded which). The CDR3 sequence is CASSWGSYQPQHF. The DNA reads as follows: TGTGCCAGCAGTTGGGGTAGTTATCAGCCCCAGCATTTT.